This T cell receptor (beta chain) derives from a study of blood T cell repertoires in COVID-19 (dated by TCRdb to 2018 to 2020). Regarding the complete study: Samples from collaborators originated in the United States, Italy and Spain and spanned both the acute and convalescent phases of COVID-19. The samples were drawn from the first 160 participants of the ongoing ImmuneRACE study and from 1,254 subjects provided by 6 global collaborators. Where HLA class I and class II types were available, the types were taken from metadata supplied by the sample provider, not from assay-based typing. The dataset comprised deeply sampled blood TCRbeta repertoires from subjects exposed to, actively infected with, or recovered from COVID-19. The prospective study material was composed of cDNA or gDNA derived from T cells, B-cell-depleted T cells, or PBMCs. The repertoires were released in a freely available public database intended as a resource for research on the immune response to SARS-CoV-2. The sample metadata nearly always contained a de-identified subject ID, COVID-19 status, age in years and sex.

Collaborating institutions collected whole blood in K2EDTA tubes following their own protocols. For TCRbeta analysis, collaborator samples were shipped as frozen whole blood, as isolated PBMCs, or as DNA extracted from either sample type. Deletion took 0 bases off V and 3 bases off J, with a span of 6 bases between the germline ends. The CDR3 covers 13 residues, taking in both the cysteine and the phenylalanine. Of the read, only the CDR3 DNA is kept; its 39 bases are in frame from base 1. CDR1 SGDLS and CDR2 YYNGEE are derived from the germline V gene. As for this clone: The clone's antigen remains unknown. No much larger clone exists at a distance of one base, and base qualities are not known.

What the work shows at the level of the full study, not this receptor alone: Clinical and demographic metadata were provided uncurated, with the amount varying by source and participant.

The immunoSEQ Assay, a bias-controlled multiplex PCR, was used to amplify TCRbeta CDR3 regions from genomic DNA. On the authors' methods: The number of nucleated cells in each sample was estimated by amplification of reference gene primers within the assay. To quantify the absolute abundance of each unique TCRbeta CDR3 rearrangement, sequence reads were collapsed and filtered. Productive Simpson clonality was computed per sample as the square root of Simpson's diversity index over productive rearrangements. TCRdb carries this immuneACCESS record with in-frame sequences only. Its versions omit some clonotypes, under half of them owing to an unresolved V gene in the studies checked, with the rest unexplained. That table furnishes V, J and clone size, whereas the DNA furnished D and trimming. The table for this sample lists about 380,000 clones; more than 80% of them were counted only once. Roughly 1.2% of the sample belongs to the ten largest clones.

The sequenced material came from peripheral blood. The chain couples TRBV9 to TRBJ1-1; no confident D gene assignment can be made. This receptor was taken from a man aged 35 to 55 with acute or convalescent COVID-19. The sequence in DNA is TGTGCCAGCAGCGTAGTGGCTCACACTGAAGCTTTCTTT. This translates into CASSVVAHTEAFF. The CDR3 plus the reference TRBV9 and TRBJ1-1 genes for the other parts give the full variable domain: DSGVTQTPKHLITATGQRVTLRCSPRSGDLSVYWYQQSLDQGLQFLIQYYNGEERAKGNILERFSAQQFPDLHSELNLSSLELGDSALYFCASSVVAHTEAFFGQGTRLTVV.